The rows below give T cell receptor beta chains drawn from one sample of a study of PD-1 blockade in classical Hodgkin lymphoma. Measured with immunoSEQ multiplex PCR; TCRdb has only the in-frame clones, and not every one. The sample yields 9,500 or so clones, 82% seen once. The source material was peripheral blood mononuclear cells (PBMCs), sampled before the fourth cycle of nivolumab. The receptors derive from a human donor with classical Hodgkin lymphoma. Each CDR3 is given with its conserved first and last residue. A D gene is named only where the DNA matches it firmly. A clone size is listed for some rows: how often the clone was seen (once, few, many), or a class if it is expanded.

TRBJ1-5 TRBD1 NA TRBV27 TGTGCCAGCAGTTTAACGGCAGGGGGATCAAGGAGGAGCAATCAGCCCCAGCATTTT CASSLTAGGSRRSNQPQHF
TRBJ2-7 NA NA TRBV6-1 TGTGCCAGCAGTGAAGCGCCCTTTGGCAGGGGCATAAGGTACGAGCAGTACTTC CASSEAPFGRGIRYEQYF
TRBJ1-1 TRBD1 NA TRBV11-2 TGTGCCAGCAGCGCCCACAGGGGGCCAATAGTAGCTTTCTTT CASSAHRGPIVAFF
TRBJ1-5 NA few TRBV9 TGTGCCAGCAGCGTAGGGGGCCCGAATCAGCCCCAGCATTTT CASSVGGPNQPQHF
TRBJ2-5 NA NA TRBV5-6 TGTGCCAGCTGCTGGGCACAAGGGTACCAAGAGACCCAGTACTTC CASCWAQGYQETQYF
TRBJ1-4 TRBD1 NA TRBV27 TGTGCCAGCAGTCCCCTGGGACAGAGGAAGAGGATTAGACATGAAAAACTGTTTTTT CASSPLGQRKRIRHEKLFF
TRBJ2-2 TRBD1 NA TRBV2 TGTGCCAGCAGTGAGGACAGGGTGTTCGGGGAGCTGTTTTTT CASSEDRVFGELFF
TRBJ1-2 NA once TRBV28 TGTGCCAGCAGTTTGGGACTGGGGCCGCCATATGGCTACACCTTC CASSLGLGPPYGYTF
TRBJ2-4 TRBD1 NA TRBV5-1 TGCGCCAGCAGCTGGGGACAGGGAAAAAACATTCAGTACTTC CASSWGQGKNIQYF
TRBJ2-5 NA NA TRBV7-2 TGTGCCAGCAGCTTAGAGGCAACCCAGTACTTC CASSLEATQYF
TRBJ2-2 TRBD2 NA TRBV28 TGTGCCAGCAGTTTTGGGACTAGCGGGAAGGCGATCGACACCGGGGAGCTGTTTTTT CASSFGTSGKAIDTGELFF
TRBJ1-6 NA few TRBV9 TGTGCCAGCAGCGTAGACGTTACTTCACCCCTCCACTTT CASSVDVTSPLHF
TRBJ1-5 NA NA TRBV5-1 TGCGCCAGCAGCTTCCACAGGGTGGATAAGTTTAGCAATCAGCCCCAGCATTTT CASSFHRVDKFSNQPQHF
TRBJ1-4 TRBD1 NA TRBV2 TGTGCCAGCAGGAGACAGGGGGCGGTTGAAAAACTGTTTTTT CASRRQGAVEKLFF
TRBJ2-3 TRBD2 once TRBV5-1 TGCGCCAGCAGCTTGGTCGGTAGCGGGAGGTCCCCCACAGATACGCAGTATTTT CASSLVGSGRSPTDTQYF
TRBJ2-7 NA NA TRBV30 TGTGCCTGGAGTGTAAGTCCCTACGAGCAGTACTTC CAWSVSPYEQYF
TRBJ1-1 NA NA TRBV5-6 TGTGCCAGCAGTCTTAGTCGTGAGAACACTGAAGCTTTCTTT CASSLSRENTEAFF
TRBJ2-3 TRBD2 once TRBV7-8 TGTGCCAGCAGCTCGACTAGCGTTACGCAGTATTTT CASSSTSVTQYF
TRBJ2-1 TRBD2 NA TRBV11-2 TGTGCCAGCAGCTTGGGGACTAGCGGAGCCCTTGTGCAGTTCTTC CASSLGTSGALVQFF
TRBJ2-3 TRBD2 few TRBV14 TGTGCCAGCAGCCCCTTAGGGACTATGAAAGGTGATACGCAGTATTTT CASSPLGTMKGDTQYF
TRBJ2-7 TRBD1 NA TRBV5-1 TGCGCCAGCAGCATTGGACAGGGGGATTACGAGCAGTACTTC CASSIGQGDYEQYF
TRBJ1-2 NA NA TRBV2 TGTGCCAGCAGTGAAGAAGGCCTAAACTATGGCTACACCTTC CASSEEGLNYGYTF
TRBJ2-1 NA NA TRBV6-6 TGTGCCAGCCTGACGGGCCGGGGGCAGCAGTTCTTC CASLTGRGQQFF
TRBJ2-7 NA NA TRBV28 TGTGCCAGCAGTTTCTTATCCTACCTCCCACCTTGGGAGCAGTACTTC CASSFLSYLPPWEQYF
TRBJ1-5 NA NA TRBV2 TGTGCCAGCAGTTCGGACGGGGCCTGGCAGCCCCAGCATTTT CASSSDGAWQPQHF
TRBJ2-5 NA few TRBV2 TGTGCCAGCAAGAACATCCAAGAGACCCAGTACTTC CASKNIQETQYF
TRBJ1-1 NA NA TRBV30 TGTGCCTGGAGTGTAATGGCAGGAGGGAACACTGAAGCTTTCTTT CAWSVMAGGNTEAFF
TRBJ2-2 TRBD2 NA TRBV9 TGTGCCAGCAGCGCATCAATCGGACTAGCGCACACCGGGGAGCTGTTTTTT CASSASIGLAHTGELFF
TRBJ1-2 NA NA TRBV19 TGTGCCAGTAGTTTCGGGCCAAGCTATGGCTACACCTTC CASSFGPSYGYTF
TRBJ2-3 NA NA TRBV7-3 TGTGCCAGCAGCCAACAAGACAGCACAGATACGCAGTATTTT CASSQQDSTDTQYF
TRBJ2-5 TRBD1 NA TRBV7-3 TGTGCCAGCAGCCCAGGACAGGGGGCGGGAGAGACCCAGTACTTC CASSPGQGAGETQYF
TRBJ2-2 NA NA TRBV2 TGTGCCAGCAGTCTAGCACCCCTGGCGGTTGACGTCACCGGGGAGCTGTTTTTT CASSLAPLAVDVTGELFF
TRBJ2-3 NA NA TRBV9 TGTGCCAGCAGCGTAATGGGTCGAGGCACAGATACGCAGTATTTT CASSVMGRGTDTQYF
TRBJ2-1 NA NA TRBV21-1 TGTGCCAGCGGGTCGGGAGAAGATGAGAAGTTCTTC CASGSGEDEKFF
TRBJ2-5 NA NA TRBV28 TGTGCCAGCAGTTTAACGGTGGGGACCCAGTACTTC CASSLTVGTQYF
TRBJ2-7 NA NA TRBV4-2 TGTGCCAGCAGCCAGGGGGGTCTCGGCAGTTACGAGCAGTACTTC CASSQGGLGSYEQYF
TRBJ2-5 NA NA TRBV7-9 TGTGCCAGCAGCTTAGGGGTATTTGGAATAGAGACCCAGTACTTC CASSLGVFGIETQYF
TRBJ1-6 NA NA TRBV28 TGTGCCAGCAGTCAAGCAGGGAATTCACCCCTCCACTTT CASSQAGNSPLHF